Listed here is a single T cell receptor (beta chain). Its target is not known. This sample's treatment: 15 to 20 received Ad26.COV2.S at low or high dose, single or two shots; 5 received placebo; per-sample allocation not given. Sampling was done on day 63 after the first vaccine or placebo injection. The CDR3 is 15 amino acids. J gave up 3 bases and V 1 base, and 5 bases lay outside the gene matches. Germline assignment: CDR1 LGHDT and CDR2 YNNKEL (reference sequence). The entry originates in a study of Ad26.COV2.S vaccination and SARS-CoV-2 variants. Broader study findings: After vaccination, reports described spike-specific CD8+ and CD4+ T cell responses as showing substantial breadth.

TCRdb's table, derived via immunoSEQ multiplex PCR, lists solely in-frame clones and lacks some. The sample contains fewer than 500,000 clones, 75% to 95% of which appear only once. This chain links TRBV3-1 (or the pseudogene TRBV3-2) with TRBJ2-7, with 8 bases lining up with TRBD2. The receptor's source is a person aged 18-65 years who received the Ad26.COV2.S COVID-19 vaccine or a placebo. The sequences come from peripheral blood, collected in a trial of Ad26.COV2.S vaccine versus placebo. The chain's CDR3 is CASSQGPGGNYEQYF. CDR3 nucleotide sequence: TGTGCCAGCAGCCAAGGTCCGGGAGGGAACTACGAGCAGTACTTC.